A single sample is the source of the 18 T cell receptor beta chains below, sequenced in a study of early T cells in non-severe SARS-CoV-2 infection (dated by TCRdb to about 2021). Library creation used 5' RACE. The listed sequencing device is NextSeq 500. Through fastp at Q25 and MiXCR, TCRdb rebuilt clones from the public reads, retaining in-frame beta chains. CDR3 protein sequences are deduplicated, and each keeps its most common genes and DNA. This sample comprises some 38,000 distinct CDR3 sequences, roughly 6% of them detected only once. Under 4.5% of the sample lies in the top ten. Sequencing used whole blood, obtained at baseline. Every receptor here comes from an adult who was a healthcare worker with PCR-confirmed SARS-CoV-2 infection or an uninfected control (not recorded which).

This clonotype was observed many times. V is TRBV29-1 and J is TRBJ2-1, with TRBD1 matching over 9 bases. This CDR3 comprises 16 residues. Germline CDR1 SQVTM, CDR2 ANQGSEA. The ends lost 6 bases at V and 4 bases at J; junction bases unmatched: 13. CDR3 DNA: TGCAGCGTACAACCCGGGACAGGGATTAAGTACAATGAGCAGTTCTTC. Translating gives CSVQPGTGIKYNEQFF.

Ten or more counts support this clonotype. V usage is TRBV20-1 and J usage is TRBJ2-3; 7 positions match TRBD2. V trimming: 3 bases; J trimming: 4 bases; junction bases outside the gene matches: 10. The CDR3 covers 15 residues. CDR1 and CDR2 (germline): DFQATT, SNEGSKA (reference sequence). The CDR3 spells CSASGSGIGADTQYF. DNA of the CDR3: TGCAGTGCTAGCGGAAGCGGGATCGGCGCAGATACGCAGTATTTT.

With respect to this clonotype: This may arise from a read error, as a much more abundant clone is one base away. V gene TRBV4-1 combines with J gene TRBJ2-1; possibly TRBD1 or TRBD2 for D (5 bases each). Germline-derived CDR1 and CDR2 are MGHRA and YSYEKL. The CDR3 is 15 amino acids. The CDR3: CVSSTGRHRGHEQFF. The CDR3 region has the DNA TGCGTCAGCAGCACGGGACGCCACCGGGGCCATGAGCAGTTCTTC.

The gene calls are TRBV7-9 and TRBJ2-1, with a tentative D call TRBD2 (5 bases). V was trimmed by 0 bases and J by 7 bases, leaving 10 bases between them. CDR3 length: 14 amino acids. CDR1 and CDR2 from the germline V gene are SEHNR and FQNEAQ (reference sequence). This chain's CDR3 is CASSLAGVGNEQFF. The CDR3 bases are TGTGCCAGCAGCTTAGCGGGAGTGGGTAATGAGCAGTTCTTC.

This clonotype has a count of ten or more. The chain employs TRBV27 and TRBJ1-2; no clear D gene. Germline loops: CDR1 MNHEY, CDR2 SMNVEV (reference sequence). This CDR3 spans 14 amino acids. V dropped 0 bases and J dropped 4 bases, with 9 bases sitting between them. The DNA for the CDR3 is TGTGCCAGCAGTTTATCGTGGCAGCCCTATGGCTACACCTTC. Translation: CASSLSWQPYGYTF.

This clonotype was found many times. The gene calls are TRBV20-1 and TRBJ2-3; 9 bases are a match to TRBD1. From germline, CDR1 is DFQATT and CDR2 SNEGSKA (reference sequence). V gave up 0 bases and J gave up 6 bases; unmatched junction bases: 10. This CDR3 has 16 amino acids. The CDR3 reads CSARDPGTGNTDTQYF. DNA of the CDR3: TGCAGTGCTAGAGATCCGGGGACAGGGAATACTGATACGCAGTATTTT.

This clonotype was seen at least ten times. This chain joins TRBV25-1 and TRBJ1-2; maybe TRBD1 (6 bases). CDR3 length: 14 amino acids. Trimming shortened V by 7 bases and J by 1 base, and 13 bases separated the two germline ends. From germline, CDR1 is MGHDK and CDR2 SYGVNS. DNA of the CDR3: TGTGCCAGCAAGGAACAGGGTGGTAACTATGGCTACACCTTC. Translation: CASKEQGGNYGYTF.

The sample holds many counts of this clonotype. This chain links TRBV7-2 with TRBJ1-1, with D uncertain. This CDR3 region has 11 residues. Between the trimmed V and J ends, which lost 8 bases and 2 bases, there was a span of 6 bases. CDR1 is SGHTA, CDR2 FQGNSA, per germline. The CDR3 reads CASVRNTEAFF. The CDR3 bases are TGTGCCAGCGTAAGAAACACTGAAGCTTTCTTT.

This clonotype was picked up many times. The chain links TRBV20-1 to TRBJ2-4, with D maybe TRBD2 (7 bases). Germline values: CDR1 DFQATT, CDR2 SNEGSKA (reference sequence). This CDR3 is built from 14 residues. With 5 bases removed from V and 8 bases from J, the gap between germline ends came to 19 bases. The CDR3 sequence: CSALPGGAGDIQYF. The CDR3 DNA reads as TGCAGTGCTTTACCTGGGGGGGCCGGGGACATTCAGTACTTC.

This clonotype was recorded at least ten times. This chain links TRBV5-1 with TRBJ1-2; 9 nucleotides align to TRBD1. Unmatched junction bases numbered 5, after V lost 4 bases and J lost 4 bases. The CDR3 runs to 14 residues. Germline V lookup: CDR1 SGHRS, CDR2 YFSETQ. The CDR3 DNA sequence: TGCGCCAGCAGCCTGGGGGACAGGGCCTATGGCTACACCTTC. Protein sequence: CASSLGDRAYGYTF.

This clonotype was observed at least ten times. The genes are TRBV5-1 and TRBJ2-7, with a tentative D call TRBD2 (5 bases). Germline CDR1 reads SGHRS; CDR2 reads YFSETQ. The CDR3 loop spans 16 amino acids. Trimming pared 3 bases from V and 7 bases from J, leaving 23 bases between. The CDR3 reads CASSSNVGGPTGEQYF. Written as DNA, the CDR3 is TGCGCCAGCAGCTCGAATGTTGGCGGCCCCACGGGGGAGCAGTACTTC. Supplemented by reference TRBV5-1 and TRBJ2-7, the full variable domain reads KAGVTQTPRYLIKTRGQQVTLSCSPISGHRSVSWYQQTPGQGLQFLFEYFSETQRNKGNFPGRFSGRQFSNSRSEMNVSTLELGDSALYLCASSSNVGGPTGEQYFGPGTRLTVT.

This clonotype was observed at least ten times. The chain has TRBV7-9 and TRBJ2-3; no clear D gene. Germline CDR1 is SEHNR and CDR2 is FQNEAQ (reference sequence). V was clipped by 6 bases and J by 2 bases, with 12 bases between them. This CDR3 has 14 amino acids. As DNA, the CDR3 is TGTGCCAGCAGGAGTCGAAATCTCACAGATACGCAGTATTTT. Encoded protein: CASRSRNLTDTQYF.

To note about this clonotype: An end of the junction does not agree with germline; a read error may underlie this. The chain has TRBV6-1 and TRBJ1-5, with 9 positions matching TRBD1. Per germline, CDR1 MNHNS and CDR2 SASEGT. The CDR3 consists of 14 residues. CDR3 sequence: CASSEKTWGQGLNF. The CDR3 bases are TGTGCCAGCAGTGAAAAAACGTGGGGACAGGGTTTGAATTTT.

This clonotype was seen only a few times. V is TRBV12-3 or TRBV12-4 and J is TRBJ2-2, with TRBD2 matching 11 bases. V dropped 7 bases and J dropped 6; count of bases not matched to a gene: 7. This CDR3 is built from 15 residues. The CDR3 region is CASIPSGRKAGELFF. In nucleotides, the CDR3 is TGTGCCAGCATCCCTAGCGGGAGGAAAGCCGGGGAGCTGTTTTTT.

This clonotype was observed many times. This chain joins TRBV7-8 and TRBJ2-1, with D possibly matching TRBD2 (7 bases). This CDR3 comprises 16 residues. The ends were cut back, 5 bases at V and 0 bases at J, with 14 bases in the middle. Germline V gives CDR1 SGHVS, CDR2 FQNEAQ. The CDR3 spells CASSPRGGRSYNEQFF. In nucleotides, the CDR3 is TGTGCCAGCAGCCCCCGCGGGGGCCGCTCCTACAATGAGCAGTTCTTC.

This clonotype was seen at least ten times. This chain uses TRBV7-2 with TRBJ2-3, with D perhaps being TRBD1 or TRBD2 (5 bases each). Trimming removed 3 bases from V and 4 bases from J, with 14 bases in between. Germline CDR1 is SGHTA and CDR2 is FQGNSA. The CDR3 contains 15 residues. CDR3 sequence (DNA): TGTGCCAGCAGCTTCGACGGGACCAGGGCAGATACGCAGTATTTT. This gives the protein CASSFDGTRADTQYF.

This clonotype was recorded many times. The chain has TRBV10-3 and TRBJ2-3; 7 nucleotides align to TRBD1. Unmatched junction bases numbered 3, after V lost 6 bases and J lost 0 bases. The CDR3 loop spans 14 amino acids. From germline, CDR1 is ENHRY and CDR2 SYGVKD. The CDR3 here is CAIRGTASTDTQYF. The CDR3, as DNA: TGTGCCATCAGGGGGACAGCCAGCACAGATACGCAGTATTTT.

This clonotype was seen at least ten times. CDR3 loop: CASSVGEGAHYGYTF. The CDR3 DNA follows: TGTGCCAGCAGCGTAGGTGAAGGGGCCCACTATGGCTACACCTTC. The chain is built from TRBV9 and TRBJ1-2; the D gene is possibly TRBD1 (5 bases). The CDR3 runs to 15 residues. The V end lost 0 bases, the J end lost 3 bases, and 12 bases lay between the germline ends. Germline V gives CDR1 SGDLS, CDR2 YYNGEE.